This is a list of T cell receptor beta chains from one sample in a study of identifying expanded T cells in peripheral blood. Profiling relied on immunoSEQ multiplex PCR, and the TCRdb table lists in-frame clones only, not all of them. The sample lists approximately 100,000 clones; approximately 88% were seen once. The material sequenced was blood. The source is a person aged 18 to 70 in good health. CDR3s include the opening cysteine and the closing phenylalanine or tryptophan.

TRBJ1-1	TRBV5-3	CARSLVGTGNTEAFF
TRBJ2-5	TRBV30	CAWSVLARRGQETQYF
TRBJ1-2	TRBV2	CASSEGQGSDGYTF
TRBJ1-1	TRBV6-1	CASSEEGPIGSENTEAFF
TRBJ2-5	TRBV5-8	CASSLLGGAGGETQYF
TRBJ1-4	TRBV4-1	CASSPNPTGPNEKLFF
TRBJ2-5	TRBV18	CASSPRDGQETQYF
TRBJ1-3	TRBV7-8	CASQPRGIAGNTIYF
TRBJ1-5	TRBV19	CASSRTGQNQPQHF
TRBJ1-2	TRBV19	CASPTPGRYTF
TRBJ2-6	TRBV9	CASSASGTGAAGANVLTF
TRBJ1-5	TRBV6-1	CASSRPQHF
TRBJ2-2	TRBV6-5	CASSYSTSGSTGELFF
TRBJ2-5	TRBV6-1	CASSRSGTQYF
TRBJ2-7	TRBV10-2	CASSLASYEQYF
TRBJ1-6	TRBV5-8	CASSLGLDSPLHF
TRBJ1-4	TRBV7-9	CASSSPAGDHEKLFF
TRBJ2-2	TRBV7-2	CASSLARTSGRLGELFF
TRBJ2-5	TRBV2	CASSEAGGGRETQYF
TRBJ2-3	TRBV4-1	CASSRTDSTDTQYF
TRBJ2-7	TRBV28	CASSLLEGRSYEQYF
TRBJ2-3	TRBV5-6	CASSPTSGGADTQYF
TRBJ1-4	TRBV28	CASSYPRDTSTNEKLFF
TRBJ1-3	TRBV4-1	CASSQGRQGWGNTIYF
TRBJ1-2	TRBV14	CASSPNGQGGYGYTF
TRBJ2-5	TRBV6-1	CASRPGQVQETQYF
TRBJ2-7	TRBV10-2	CASSEDPGWYEQYF
TRBJ2-5	TRBV6-6	CASSFQAQGEETQYF
TRBJ2-1	TRBV6-5	CASSYAQGWEQFF
TRBJ2-2	TRBV5-4	CASSLRTDTGELFF
TRBJ2-2	TRBV9	CASSLRLAGVPGELFF
TRBJ2-3	TRBV20-1	CSATGTDTQYF
TRBJ2-1	TRBV9	CASSVETSYNEQFF
TRBJ2-7	TRBV5-4	CASSRDGRREQYF
TRBJ2-7	TRBV5-8	CASSLGLADEQYF
TRBJ1-2	TRBV7-9	CASSPGQEGYTF